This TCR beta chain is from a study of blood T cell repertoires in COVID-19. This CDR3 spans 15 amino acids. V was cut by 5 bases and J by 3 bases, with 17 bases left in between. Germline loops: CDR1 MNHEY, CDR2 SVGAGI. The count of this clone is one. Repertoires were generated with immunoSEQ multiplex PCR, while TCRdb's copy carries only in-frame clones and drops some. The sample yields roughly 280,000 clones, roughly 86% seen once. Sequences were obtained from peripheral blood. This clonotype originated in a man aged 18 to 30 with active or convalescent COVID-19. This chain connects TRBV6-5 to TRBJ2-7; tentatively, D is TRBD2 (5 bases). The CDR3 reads CASSPGRSLDYEQYF. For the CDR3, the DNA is TGTGCCAGCAGTCCGGGGAGATCCCTCGACTACGAGCAGTACTTC.